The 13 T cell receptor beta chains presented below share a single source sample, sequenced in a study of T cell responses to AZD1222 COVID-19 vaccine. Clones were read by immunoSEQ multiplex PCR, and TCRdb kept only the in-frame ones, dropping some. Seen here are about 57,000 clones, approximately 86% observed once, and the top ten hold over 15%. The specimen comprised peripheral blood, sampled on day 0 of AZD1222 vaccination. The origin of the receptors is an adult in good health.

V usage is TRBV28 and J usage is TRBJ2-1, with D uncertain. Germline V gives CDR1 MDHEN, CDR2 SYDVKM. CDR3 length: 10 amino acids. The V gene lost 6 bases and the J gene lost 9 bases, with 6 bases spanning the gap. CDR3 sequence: CASSGFEQFF. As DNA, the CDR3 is TGTGCCAGCAGCGGATTTGAGCAGTTCTTC.

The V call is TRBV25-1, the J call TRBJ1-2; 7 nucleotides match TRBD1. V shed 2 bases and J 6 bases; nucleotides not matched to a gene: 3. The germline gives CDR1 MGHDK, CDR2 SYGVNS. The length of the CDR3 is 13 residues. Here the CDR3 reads CASSEAGGNGYTF. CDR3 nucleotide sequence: TGTGCCAGCAGTGAAGCAGGGGGGAATGGCTACACCTTC.

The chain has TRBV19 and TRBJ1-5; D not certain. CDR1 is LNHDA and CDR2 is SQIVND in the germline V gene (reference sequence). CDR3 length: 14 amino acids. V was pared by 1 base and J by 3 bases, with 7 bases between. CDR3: CASSIGIDNQPQHF. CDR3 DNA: TGTGCCAGTAGTATAGGAATAGACAATCAGCCCCAGCATTTT.

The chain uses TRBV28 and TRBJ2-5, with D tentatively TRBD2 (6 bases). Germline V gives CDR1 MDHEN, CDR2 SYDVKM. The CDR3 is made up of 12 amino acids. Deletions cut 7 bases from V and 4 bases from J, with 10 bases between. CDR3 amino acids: CASTKAGETQYF. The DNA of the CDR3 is TGTGCCAGCACTAAAGCGGGAGAGACCCAGTACTTC.

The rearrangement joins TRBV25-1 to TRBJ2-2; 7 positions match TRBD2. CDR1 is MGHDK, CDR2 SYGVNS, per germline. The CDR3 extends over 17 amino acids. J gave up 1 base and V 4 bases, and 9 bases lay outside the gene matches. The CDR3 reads CASSGGWDYENTGELFF. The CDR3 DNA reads TGTGCCAGCAGTGGAGGATGGGACTACGAGAACACCGGGGAGCTGTTTTTT.

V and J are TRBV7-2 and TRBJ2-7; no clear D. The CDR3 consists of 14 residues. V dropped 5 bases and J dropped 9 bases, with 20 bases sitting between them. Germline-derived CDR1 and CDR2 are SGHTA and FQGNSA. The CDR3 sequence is CASSPLFLAPWQYF. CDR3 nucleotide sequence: TGTGCCAGCAGCCCCCTTTTTCTCGCCCCTTGGCAGTACTTC.

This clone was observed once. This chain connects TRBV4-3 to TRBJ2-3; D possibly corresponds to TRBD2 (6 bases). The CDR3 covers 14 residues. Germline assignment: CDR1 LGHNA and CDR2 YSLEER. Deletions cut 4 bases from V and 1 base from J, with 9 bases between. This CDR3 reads CASSPGGGTDTQYF. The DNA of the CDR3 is TGCGCCAGCAGCCCGGGCGGGGGCACAGATACGCAGTATTTT.

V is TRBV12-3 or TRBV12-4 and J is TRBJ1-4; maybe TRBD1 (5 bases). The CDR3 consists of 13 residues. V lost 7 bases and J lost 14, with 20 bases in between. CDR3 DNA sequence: TGTGCCAGCACCGCCTCCGGGGGGGGAGATCTGTTTTTT. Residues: CASTASGGGDLFF.

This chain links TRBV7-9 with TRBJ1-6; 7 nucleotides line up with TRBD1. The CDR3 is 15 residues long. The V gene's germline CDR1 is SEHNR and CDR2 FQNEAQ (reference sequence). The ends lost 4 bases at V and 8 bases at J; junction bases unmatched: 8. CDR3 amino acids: CASSSNIDRDSPLHF. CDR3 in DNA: TGTGCCAGCAGCTCGAATATCGACAGGGATTCACCCCTCCACTTT.

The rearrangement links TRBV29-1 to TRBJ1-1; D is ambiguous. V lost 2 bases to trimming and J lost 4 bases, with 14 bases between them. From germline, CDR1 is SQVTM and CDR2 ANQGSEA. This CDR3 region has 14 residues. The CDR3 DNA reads TGCAGCGTTGAAAGCGGGAGCGTTGGCACTGAAGCTTTCTTT. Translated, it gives CSVESGSVGTEAFF.

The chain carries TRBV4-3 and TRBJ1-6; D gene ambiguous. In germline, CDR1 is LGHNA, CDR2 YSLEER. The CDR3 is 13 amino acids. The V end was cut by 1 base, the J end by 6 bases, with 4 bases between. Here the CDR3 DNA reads TGCGCCAGCAGCCAAGGGCGTAATTCACCCCTCCACTTT. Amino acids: CASSQGRNSPLHF.

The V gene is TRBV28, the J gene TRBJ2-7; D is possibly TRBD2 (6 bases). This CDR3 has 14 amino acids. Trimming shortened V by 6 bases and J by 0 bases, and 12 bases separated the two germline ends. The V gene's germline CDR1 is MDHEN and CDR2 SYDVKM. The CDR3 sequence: CASSRDWSSYEQYF. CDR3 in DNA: TGTGCCAGCAGCCGGGACTGGAGCTCCTACGAGCAGTACTTC. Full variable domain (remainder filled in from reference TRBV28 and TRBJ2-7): DVKVTQSSRYLVKRTGEKVFLECVQDMDHENMFWYRQDPGLGLRLIYFSYDVKMKEKGDIPEGYSVSREKKERFSLILESASTNQTSMYLCASSRDWSSYEQYFGPGTRLTVT.

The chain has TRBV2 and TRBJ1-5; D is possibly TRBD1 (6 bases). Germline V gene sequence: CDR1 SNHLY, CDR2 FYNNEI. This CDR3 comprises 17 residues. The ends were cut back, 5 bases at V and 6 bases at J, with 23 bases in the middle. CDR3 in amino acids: CASSFDRTGGEGQPQHF. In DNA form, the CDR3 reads TGTGCCAGCAGTTTCGACAGGACTGGGGGAGAAGGTCAGCCCCAGCATTTT.